These 10 T cell receptor beta chains share one sample of origin, sequenced in a study of blood T cell repertoires in COVID-19 (dated by TCRdb to 2020 to 2021). Libraries were prepared through the immunoSEQ multiplex PCR assay. TCRdb holds this immuneACCESS table with in-frame rearrangements only. Some clones are missing; in checked studies, unresolved V genes explain under half, and the rest has no known cause. In this sample the table shows approximately 300,000 clones, around 90% of which occur a single time. 1% of the sample comes from the top ten. The sample taken for sequencing was peripheral blood. All receptors come from a man aged 45-60 years with active or convalescent COVID-19.

In this sample, this clone turned up a few times. V usage is TRBV20-1 and J usage is TRBJ2-5, with a weak D call TRBD2 (6 bases). The germline gives CDR1 DFQATT, CDR2 SNEGSKA (reference sequence). The CDR3 is 13 amino acids. V lost 3 bases, J lost 4 bases, and 12 bases lay in between. The CDR3 sequence is CSASPSAVETQYF. The CDR3 DNA follows: TGCAGTGCTAGTCCTAGCGCGGTAGAGACCCAGTACTTC.

The V call is TRBV6-5, the J call TRBJ2-3; a possible D gene is TRBD2 (5 bases). This CDR3 is built from 15 residues. V dropped 2 bases and J dropped 2 bases, with 11 bases sitting between them. CDR1 and CDR2 from the germline V gene are MNHEY and SVGAGI. The CDR3 nucleotides read TGTGCCAGCAGTTACGATTCCGGGAACACAGATACGCAGTATTTT. Translating gives CASSYDSGNTDTQYF.

The V and J genes are TRBV28 and TRBJ1-5; no reliable D call. Germline V gene sequence: CDR1 MDHEN, CDR2 SYDVKM. The CDR3 has 13 residues. The germline V and J ends were trimmed by 2 bases and 5 bases, with 7 bases remaining between them. CDR3 nucleotides: TGTGCCAGCAGTTTAAGGAGGGATCAGCCCCAGCATTTT. This translates into CASSLRRDQPQHF.

The V call is TRBV2, the J call TRBJ2-2; the D gene is possibly TRBD1 (5 bases). Germline CDR1 SNHLY, CDR2 FYNNEI. This CDR3 has 12 amino acids. V lost 3 bases and J lost 8, with 7 bases in between. The CDR3 is CASSDRGGELFF. The CDR3 DNA is TGTGCCAGCAGTGATAGGGGAGGGGAGCTGTTTTTT.

This chain uses TRBV29-1 with TRBJ1-2; no definite D call. With 4 bases removed from V and 6 bases from J, the gap between germline ends came to 18 bases. CDR1 and CDR2 (germline): SQVTM, ANQGSEA. This CDR3 spans 14 amino acids. CDR3 in amino acids: CSVVPEAGADGYTF. The CDR3 DNA follows: TGCAGCGTTGTTCCCGAGGCGGGAGCGGATGGCTACACCTTC.

V gene TRBV29-1 combines with J gene TRBJ2-7; maybe TRBD1 (6 bases). Germline values: CDR1 SQVTM, CDR2 ANQGSEA. There are 11 residues in the CDR3. V lost 7 bases and J lost 4, with 11 bases in between. The CDR3, as DNA: TGCAGCGCCCGGGACACGTACGAGCAGTACTTC. Its protein is CSARDTYEQYF.

The chain recombines TRBV2 with TRBJ2-7; D perhaps matches TRBD1 (6 bases). V was cut by 5 bases and J by 3 bases, with 14 bases left in between. The CDR3 sequence is 14 residues long. The germline gives CDR1 SNHLY, CDR2 FYNNEI. CDR3 coding DNA: TGTGCCAGCAGTATGTATGGACAGCTCTACGAGCAGTACTTC. Translated: CASSMYGQLYEQYF.

The chain has TRBV28 and TRBJ2-1; 7 bases match TRBD2. The CDR3 sequence is 15 residues long. J was trimmed by 6 bases and V by 3 bases; bases with no gene match: 8. CDR1 MDHEN and CDR2 SYDVKM come from the germline V gene. DNA for the CDR3: TGTGCCAGCAGTTTGGGCGGGAGATTGGGCAATGAGCAGTTCTTC. Protein: CASSLGGRLGNEQFF. The whole variable domain, filled in from reference TRBV28 and TRBJ2-1, reads DVKVTQSSRYLVKRTGEKVFLECVQDMDHENMFWYRQDPGLGLRLIYFSYDVKMKEKGDIPEGYSVSREKKERFSLILESASTNQTSMYLCASSLGGRLGNEQFFGPGTRLTVL.

This chain uses TRBV5-1 with TRBJ1-6; perhaps TRBD1 as D (6 bases). The germline V gene encodes CDR1 SGHRS and CDR2 YFSETQ. V lost 0 bases to trimming and J lost 2 bases, with 12 bases between them. The CDR3 consists of 17 residues. The CDR3 protein is CASSLEQGPTYNSPLHF. For the CDR3, the DNA is TGCGCCAGCAGCTTGGAACAGGGACCTACCTATAATTCACCCCTCCACTTT.

In DNA, the CDR3 is TGTGCCAGCAGCCCAGGGGCGTTTAATGAAAAACTGTTTTTT. Translating it yields CASSPGAFNEKLFF. V and J are TRBV5-5 and TRBJ1-4; TRBD1 is a possible D gene (6 bases). This CDR3 is 14 amino acids long. Germline V lookup: CDR1 SGHKS, CDR2 YYEKEE (reference sequence). Trimming took 4 bases from V and 4 from J, leaving 11 bases between them.